Sequencing of this TCR beta chain was carried out in a study of identifying expanded T cells in peripheral blood. Collection occurred without any documented infections or immune events in donors. Study-level findings and limits: Technical replicates showed approximately 1.2 changed clones; approximately 2 weeks about 16.4; four weeks 19.

Some clones are missing from TCRdb's copy, which holds only in-frame ones; the method was immunoSEQ multiplex PCR. The sample holds tens of thousands of clones; about nine tenths are singletons and the top ten take about 4%. The CDR3 loop spans 11 amino acids. Per germline, CDR1 GTSNPN and CDR2 SVGIG (reference sequence). V was clipped by 7 bases and J by 5 bases; unmatched bases: 3. About this clone itself: Its antigen is undetermined.

This clonotype was sampled from a person aged 18 to 69 in good health. V usage is TRBV30 and J usage is TRBJ2-7, with TRBD1 identical over 9 bases. Sample: blood. The DNA for the CDR3 is TGTGCCTTTGGACAGGGGCACGAGCAGTACTTC. It is translated as CAFGQGHEQYF.